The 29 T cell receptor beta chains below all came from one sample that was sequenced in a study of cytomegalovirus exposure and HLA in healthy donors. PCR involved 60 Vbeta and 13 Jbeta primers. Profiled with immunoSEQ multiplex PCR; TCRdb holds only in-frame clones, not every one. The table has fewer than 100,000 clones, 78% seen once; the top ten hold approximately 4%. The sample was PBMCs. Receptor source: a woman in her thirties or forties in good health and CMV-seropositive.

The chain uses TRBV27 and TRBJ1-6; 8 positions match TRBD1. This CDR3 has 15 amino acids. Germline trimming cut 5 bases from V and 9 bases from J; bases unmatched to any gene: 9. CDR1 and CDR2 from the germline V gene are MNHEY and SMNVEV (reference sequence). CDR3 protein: CASSPWTGKSSPLHF. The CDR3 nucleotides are TGTGCCAGCAGTCCCTGGACAGGGAAGAGTTCACCCCTCCACTTT.

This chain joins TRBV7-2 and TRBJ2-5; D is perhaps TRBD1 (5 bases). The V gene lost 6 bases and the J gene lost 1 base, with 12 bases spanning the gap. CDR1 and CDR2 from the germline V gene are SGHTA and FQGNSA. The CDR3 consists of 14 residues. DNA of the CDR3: TGTGCCAGCAGTCAACAGGTTTCCCAAGAGACCCAGTACTTC. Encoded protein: CASSQQVSQETQYF.

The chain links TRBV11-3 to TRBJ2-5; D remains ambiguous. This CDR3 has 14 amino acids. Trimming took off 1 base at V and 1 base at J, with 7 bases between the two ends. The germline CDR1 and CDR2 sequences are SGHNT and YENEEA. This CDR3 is CASSLGLIQETQYF. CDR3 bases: TGTGCCAGCAGCTTAGGTCTTATCCAAGAGACCCAGTACTTC.

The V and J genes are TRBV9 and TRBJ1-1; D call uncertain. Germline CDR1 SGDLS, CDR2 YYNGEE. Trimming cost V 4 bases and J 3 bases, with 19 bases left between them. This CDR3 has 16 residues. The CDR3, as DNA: TGTGCCAGCAGCCTTCGTGACTCACCGGCCTACACTGAAGCTTTCTTT. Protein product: CASSLRDSPAYTEAFF.

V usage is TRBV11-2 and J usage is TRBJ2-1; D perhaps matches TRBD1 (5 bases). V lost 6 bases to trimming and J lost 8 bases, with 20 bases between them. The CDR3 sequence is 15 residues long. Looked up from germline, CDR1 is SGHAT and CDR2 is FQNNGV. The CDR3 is CASSRVGLVIDEQFF. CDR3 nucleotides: TGTGCCAGCAGTAGGGTGGGGCTAGTTATCGATGAGCAGTTCTTC.

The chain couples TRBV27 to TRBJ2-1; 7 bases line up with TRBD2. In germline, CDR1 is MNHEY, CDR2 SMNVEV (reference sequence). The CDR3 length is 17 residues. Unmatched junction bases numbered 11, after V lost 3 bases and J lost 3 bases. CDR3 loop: CASSFRRAGDLYNEQFF. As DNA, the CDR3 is TGTGCCAGCAGTTTCCGCCGGGCGGGAGACCTCTACAATGAGCAGTTCTTC.

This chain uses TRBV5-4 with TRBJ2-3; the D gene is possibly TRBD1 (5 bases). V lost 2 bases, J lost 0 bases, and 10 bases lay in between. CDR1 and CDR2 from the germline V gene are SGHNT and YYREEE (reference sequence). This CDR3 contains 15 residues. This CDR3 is CASSLQASSTDTQYF. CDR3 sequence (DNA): TGTGCCAGCAGCTTACAGGCTTCTAGCACAGATACGCAGTATTTT.

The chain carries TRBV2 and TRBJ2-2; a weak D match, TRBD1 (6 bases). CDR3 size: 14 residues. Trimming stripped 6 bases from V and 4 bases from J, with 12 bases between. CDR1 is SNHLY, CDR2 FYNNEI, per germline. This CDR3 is CASSQQGSTGELFF. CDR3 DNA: TGTGCCAGCAGCCAACAGGGTTCCACCGGGGAGCTGTTTTTT.

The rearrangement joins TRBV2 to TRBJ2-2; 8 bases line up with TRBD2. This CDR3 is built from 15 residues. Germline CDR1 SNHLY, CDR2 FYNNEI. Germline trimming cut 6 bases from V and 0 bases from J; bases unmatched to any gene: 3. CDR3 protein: CASRQLAANTGELFF. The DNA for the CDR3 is TGTGCCAGCAGACAACTAGCGGCGAACACCGGGGAGCTGTTTTTT.

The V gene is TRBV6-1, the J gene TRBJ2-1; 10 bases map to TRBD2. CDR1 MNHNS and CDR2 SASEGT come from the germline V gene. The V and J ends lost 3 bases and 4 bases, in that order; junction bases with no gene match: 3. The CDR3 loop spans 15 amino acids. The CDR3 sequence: CASSELAGDYNEQFF. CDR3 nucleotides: TGTGCCAGCAGTGAGCTAGCGGGGGATTACAATGAGCAGTTCTTC.

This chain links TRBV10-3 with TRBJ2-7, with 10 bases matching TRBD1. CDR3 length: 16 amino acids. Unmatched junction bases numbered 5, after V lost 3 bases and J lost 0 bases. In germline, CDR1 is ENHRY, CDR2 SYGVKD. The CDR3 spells CAISDPGQGGSYEQYF. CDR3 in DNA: TGTGCCATCAGTGATCCCGGACAGGGGGGCTCCTACGAGCAGTACTTC.

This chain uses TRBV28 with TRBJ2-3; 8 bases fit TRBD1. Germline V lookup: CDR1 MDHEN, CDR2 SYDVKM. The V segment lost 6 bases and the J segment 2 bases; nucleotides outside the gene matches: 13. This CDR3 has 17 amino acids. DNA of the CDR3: TGTGCCAGCAGCCTAGGACAGGGATCATTCTCCACAGATACGCAGTATTTT. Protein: CASSLGQGSFSTDTQYF.

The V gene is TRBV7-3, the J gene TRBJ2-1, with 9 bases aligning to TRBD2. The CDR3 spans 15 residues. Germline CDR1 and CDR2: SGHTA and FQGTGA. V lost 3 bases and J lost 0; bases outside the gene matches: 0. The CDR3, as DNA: TGTGCCAGCAGCTTTAGCGGGAGCTCCTACAATGAGCAGTTCTTC. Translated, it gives CASSFSGSSYNEQFF. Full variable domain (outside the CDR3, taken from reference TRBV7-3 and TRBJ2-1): GAGVSQTPSNKVTEKGKYVELRCDPISGHTALYWYRQSLGQGPEFLIYFQGTGAADDSGLPNDRFFAVRPEGSVSTLKIQRTERGDSAVYLCASSFSGSSYNEQFFGPGTRLTVL.

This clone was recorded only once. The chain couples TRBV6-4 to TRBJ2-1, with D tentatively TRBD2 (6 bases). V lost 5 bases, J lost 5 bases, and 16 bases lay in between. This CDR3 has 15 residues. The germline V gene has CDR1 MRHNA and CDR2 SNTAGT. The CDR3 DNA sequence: TGTGCCAGCAGTCGGGACTCGAGGGTGAACAATGAGCAGTTCTTC. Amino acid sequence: CASSRDSRVNNEQFF.

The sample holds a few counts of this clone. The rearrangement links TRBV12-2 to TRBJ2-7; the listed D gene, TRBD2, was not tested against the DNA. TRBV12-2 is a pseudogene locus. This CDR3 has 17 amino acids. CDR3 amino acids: CASRLVAGRDWNYEQYF. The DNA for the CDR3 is TGTGCAAGTCGCTTAGTTGCCGGCCGGGACTGGAACTACGAGCAGTACTTC.

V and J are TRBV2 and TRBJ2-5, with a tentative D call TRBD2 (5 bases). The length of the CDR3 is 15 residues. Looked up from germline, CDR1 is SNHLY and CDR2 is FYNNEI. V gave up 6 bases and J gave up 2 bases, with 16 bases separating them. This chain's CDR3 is CASRSRSGAQETQYF. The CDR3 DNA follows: TGTGCCAGCAGATCGAGAAGCGGAGCTCAAGAGACCCAGTACTTC. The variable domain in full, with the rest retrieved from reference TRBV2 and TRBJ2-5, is EPEVTQTPSHQVTQMGQEVILRCVPISNHLYFYWYRQILGQKVEFLVSFYNNEISEKSEIFDDQFSVERPDGSNFTLKIRSTKLEDSAMYFCASRSRSGAQETQYFGPGTRLLVL.

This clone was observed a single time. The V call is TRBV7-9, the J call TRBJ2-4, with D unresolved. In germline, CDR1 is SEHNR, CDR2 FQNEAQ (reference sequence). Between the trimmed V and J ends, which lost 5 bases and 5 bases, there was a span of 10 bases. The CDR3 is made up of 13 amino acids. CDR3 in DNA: TGTGCCAGCAGCGACAACTTCCAAAACATTCAGTACTTC. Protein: CASSDNFQNIQYF.

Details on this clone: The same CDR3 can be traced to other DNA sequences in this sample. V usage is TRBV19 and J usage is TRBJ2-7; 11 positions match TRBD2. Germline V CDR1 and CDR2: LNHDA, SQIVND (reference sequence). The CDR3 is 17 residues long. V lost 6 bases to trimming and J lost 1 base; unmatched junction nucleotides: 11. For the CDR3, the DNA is TGTGCCAGTAGCAAGGATCTAGCGGGAGGCCTATCCTACGAGCAGTACTTC. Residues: CASSKDLAGGLSYEQYF.

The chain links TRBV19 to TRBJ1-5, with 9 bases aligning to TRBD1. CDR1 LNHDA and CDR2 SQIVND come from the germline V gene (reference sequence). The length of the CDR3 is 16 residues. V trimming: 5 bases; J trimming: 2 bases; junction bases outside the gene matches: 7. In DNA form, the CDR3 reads TGTGCCAGTAGTCCTACGGACAGGGGTCGCAATCAGCCCCAGCATTTT. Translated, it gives CASSPTDRGRNQPQHF.

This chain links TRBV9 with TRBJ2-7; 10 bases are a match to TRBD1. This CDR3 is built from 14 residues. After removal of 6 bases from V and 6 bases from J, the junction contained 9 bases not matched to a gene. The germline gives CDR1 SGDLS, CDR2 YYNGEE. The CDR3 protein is CASNSGTGEGEQYF. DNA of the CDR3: TGTGCCAGCAACTCCGGGACAGGGGAAGGCGAGCAGTACTTC.

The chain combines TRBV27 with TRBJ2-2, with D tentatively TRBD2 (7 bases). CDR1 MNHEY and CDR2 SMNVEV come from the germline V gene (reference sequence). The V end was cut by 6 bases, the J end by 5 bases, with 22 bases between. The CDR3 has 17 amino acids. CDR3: CASSLGGGARQTGELFF. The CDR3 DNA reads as TGTGCCAGCAGCCTAGGAGGGGGGGCGAGGCAAACCGGGGAGCTGTTTTTT.

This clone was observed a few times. CDR3 nucleotide sequence: TGTGCCAGAAGCTTGTTAAACACTGGACTAGCGGTCTCCTCCTACAATGAGCAGTTCTTC. This translates into CARSLLNTGLAVSSYNEQFF. The gene calls are TRBV5-3 and TRBJ2-1; 10 positions match TRBD2. TRBV5-3 is noted as an ORF with a role that remains uncertain. CDR3 length: 20 amino acids. After removal of 1 base from V and 0 bases from J, the junction contained 13 bases not matched to a gene.

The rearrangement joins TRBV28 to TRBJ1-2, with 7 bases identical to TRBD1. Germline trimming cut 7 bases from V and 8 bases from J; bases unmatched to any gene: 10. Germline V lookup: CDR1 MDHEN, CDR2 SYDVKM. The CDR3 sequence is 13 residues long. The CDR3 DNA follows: TGTGCCAGCAAGGAGGGGGCGAGAGAGGGCTACACCTTC. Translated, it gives CASKEGAREGYTF.

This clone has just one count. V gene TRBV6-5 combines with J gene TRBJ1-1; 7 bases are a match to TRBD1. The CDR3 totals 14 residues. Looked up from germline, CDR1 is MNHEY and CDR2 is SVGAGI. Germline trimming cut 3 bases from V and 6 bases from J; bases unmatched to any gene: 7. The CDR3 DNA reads TGTGCCAGCAGTTATCAGACAGGGTGGCCTGAAGCTTTCTTT. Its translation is CASSYQTGWPEAFF.

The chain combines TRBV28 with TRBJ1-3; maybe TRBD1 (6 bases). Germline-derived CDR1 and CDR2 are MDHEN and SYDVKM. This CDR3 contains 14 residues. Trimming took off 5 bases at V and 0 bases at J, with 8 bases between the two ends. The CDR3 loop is CASSLRGSGNTIYF. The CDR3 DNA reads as TGTGCCAGCAGTCTCAGGGGCTCTGGAAACACCATATATTTT. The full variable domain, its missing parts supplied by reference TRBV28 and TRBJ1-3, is DVKVTQSSRYLVKRTGEKVFLECVQDMDHENMFWYRQDPGLGLRLIYFSYDVKMKEKGDIPEGYSVSREKKERFSLILESASTNQTSMYLCASSLRGSGNTIYFGEGSWLTVV.

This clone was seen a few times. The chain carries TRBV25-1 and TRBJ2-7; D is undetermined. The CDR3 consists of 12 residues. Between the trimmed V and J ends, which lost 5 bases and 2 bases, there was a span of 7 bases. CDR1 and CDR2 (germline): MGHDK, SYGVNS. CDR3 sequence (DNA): TGTGCCAGCAGTCTAAATACCTACGAGCAGTACTTC. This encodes CASSLNTYEQYF.

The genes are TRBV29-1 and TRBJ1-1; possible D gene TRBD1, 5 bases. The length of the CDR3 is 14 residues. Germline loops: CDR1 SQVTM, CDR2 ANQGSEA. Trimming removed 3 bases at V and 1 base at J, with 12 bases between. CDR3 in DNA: TGCAGCGTTGAGCGGGGGAGGGGGAACACTGAAGCTTTCTTT. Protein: CSVERGRGNTEAFF. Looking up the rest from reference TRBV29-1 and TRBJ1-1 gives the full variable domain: SAVISQKPSRDICQRGTSLTIQCQVDSQVTMMFWYRQQPGQSLTLIATANQGSEATYESGFVIDKFPISRPNLTFSTLTVSNMSPEDSSIYLCSVERGRGNTEAFFGQGTRLTVV.

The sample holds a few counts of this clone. The CDR3 here is CASSSQGMYNNEQFF. The DNA for the CDR3 is TGCGCCAGCAGCTCCCAGGGAATGTACAACAATGAGCAGTTCTTC. The V call is TRBV5-1, the J call TRBJ2-1; perhaps TRBD1 as D (5 bases). This CDR3 contains 15 residues. V was trimmed by 3 bases and J by 5 bases, leaving 15 bases between them. Germline loops: CDR1 SGHRS, CDR2 YFSETQ.

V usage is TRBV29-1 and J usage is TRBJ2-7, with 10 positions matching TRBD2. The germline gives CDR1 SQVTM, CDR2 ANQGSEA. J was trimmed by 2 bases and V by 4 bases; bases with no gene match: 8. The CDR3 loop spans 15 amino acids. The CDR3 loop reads CSVALGLAATYEQYF. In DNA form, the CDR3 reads TGCAGCGTTGCCCTCGGACTAGCGGCAACCTACGAGCAGTACTTC.